These 32 T cell receptor beta chains originate from one sample sequenced in a study of technical replicates of blood from several donors. Clones were read by immunoSEQ multiplex PCR, and TCRdb kept only the in-frame ones, dropping some. The sample lists tens of thousands of clones; around 94% were seen once. Sequencing was performed on T cells isolated from PBMCs. All receptors derive from a human donor in good health.

The chain uses TRBV5-3 and TRBJ2-2; D unclear. TRBV5-3 is filed as an ORF, its function uncertain. V lost 1 base and J 3 bases, leaving 10 bases between the germline ends. The CDR3 sequence is 15 residues long. In DNA form, the CDR3 reads TGTGCCAGAAGCTTGAGGCAGGTCCACACCGGGGAGCTGTTTTTT. It specifies CARSLRQVHTGELFF.

This clone appeared a single time. The chain couples TRBV10-3 to TRBJ2-3, with TRBD2 matching over 8 bases. Germline V CDR1 and CDR2: ENHRY, SYGVKD. V dropped 10 bases and J dropped 3; count of bases not matched to a gene: 12. CDR3 length: 15 amino acids. CDR3 loop: CANNAGGPLTDTQYF. Here the CDR3 DNA reads TGTGCCAACAATGCGGGGGGCCCTCTGACAGATACGCAGTATTTT.

This clone was seen once. The rearrangement links TRBV6-1 to TRBJ2-7; D may be TRBD2 (6 bases). CDR3 length equals 15 residues. The germline CDR1 and CDR2 sequences are MNHNS and SASEGT. The germline V and J ends were trimmed by 1 base and 2 bases, with 12 bases remaining between them. The CDR3 nucleotides are TGTGCCAGCAGTGAAGGACCGGGAGTTCCCTACGAGCAGTACTTC. Residues: CASSEGPGVPYEQYF.

This clone was counted once. The V and J genes are TRBV18 and TRBJ2-2; TRBD2 matches 8 bases. V was pared by 3 bases and J by 3 bases, with 6 bases of the junction left unmatched. There are 16 residues in the CDR3. Germline CDR1 KGHSH, CDR2 LQKENI. This CDR3 reads CASSPVAGRHTGELFF. In DNA form, the CDR3 reads TGTGCCAGCTCACCTGTAGCGGGGCGCCACACCGGGGAGCTGTTTTTT.

This chain joins TRBV4-1 and TRBJ1-3; 7 nucleotides match TRBD1. V dropped 1 base and J dropped 2; count of bases not matched to a gene: 5. The CDR3 runs 16 residues. Germline CDR1 and CDR2: MGHRA and YSYEKL. The DNA of the CDR3 is TGCGCCAGCAGCCAAGCCACACAGGGGACTGGAAACACCATATATTTT. It is translated as CASSQATQGTGNTIYF.

This chain links TRBV28 with TRBJ2-7; tentatively, D is TRBD2 (6 bases). CDR1 MDHEN and CDR2 SYDVKM come from the germline V gene. Trimming shortened V by 7 bases and J by 3 bases, and 19 bases separated the two germline ends. CDR3 length equals 15 residues. Here the CDR3 reads CASTLPGVFGYEQYF. The CDR3 bases are TGTGCCAGCACTTTGCCGGGGGTCTTTGGCTACGAGCAGTACTTC. Combining the CDR3 with reference TRBV28 and TRBJ2-7 gives the whole variable domain DVKVTQSSRYLVKRTGEKVFLECVQDMDHENMFWYRQDPGLGLRLIYFSYDVKMKEKGDIPEGYSVSREKKERFSLILESASTNQTSMYLCASTLPGVFGYEQYFGPGTRLTVT.

This chain joins TRBV7-2 and TRBJ1-1; 7 nucleotides line up with TRBD1. The CDR3 runs to 14 residues. Germline CDR1 is SGHTA and CDR2 is FQGNSA. J lost 7 bases, V lost 3 bases, and 8 bases had no gene match. The CDR3 reads CASSLSTGWNEAFF. The CDR3 coding sequence is TGTGCCAGCAGCTTGTCGACAGGGTGGAATGAAGCTTTCTTT.

The genes are TRBV5-6 and TRBJ1-2; D possibly corresponds to TRBD1 (5 bases). Trimming removed 0 bases at V and 4 bases at J, with 13 bases between. The CDR3 runs to 15 residues. Germline assignment: CDR1 SGHDT and CDR2 YYEEEE. This CDR3 is CASSLGSPGSYGYTF. CDR3 DNA: TGTGCCAGCAGCTTGGGATCGCCAGGGTCCTATGGCTACACCTTC.

The rearrangement uses TRBV5-1 and TRBJ2-3; TRBD1 matches 7 bases. The CDR3 runs 16 residues. Germline V gene data show CDR1 as SGHRS and CDR2 as YFSETQ. The ends lost 5 bases at V and 2 bases at J; junction bases unmatched: 11. DNA for the CDR3: TGCGCCAGCAGGAAACAACCGGGACAGACCACAGATACGCAGTATTTT. This translates into CASRKQPGQTTDTQYF.

J is TRBJ1-1 and V is TRBV6-1, with D perhaps TRBD1 (6 bases). Germline V lookup: CDR1 MNHNS, CDR2 SASEGT. Trimming removed 6 bases at V and 3 bases at J, with 14 bases between. The CDR3 totals 14 residues. The CDR3 DNA is TGTGCCAGCAGGCCACAGGGTTTGCACACTGAAGCTTTCTTT. It codes for CASRPQGLHTEAFF.

This chain joins TRBV11-2 and TRBJ1-1; 7 positions match TRBD1. Germline V gene sequence: CDR1 SGHAT, CDR2 FQNNGV. The CDR3 is 16 residues long. V trimming: 7 bases; J trimming: 1 base; junction bases outside the gene matches: 12. The chain's CDR3 is CASTFYTGEWNTEAFF. The CDR3 DNA is TGTGCCAGCACCTTCTATACAGGGGAATGGAACACTGAAGCTTTCTTT.

The V gene is TRBV19, the J gene TRBJ1-2, with D perhaps TRBD1 (6 bases). The CDR3 runs to 14 residues. CDR1 and CDR2 (germline): LNHDA, SQIVND (reference sequence). The V end lost 0 bases, the J end lost 4 bases, and 9 bases lay between the germline ends. CDR3 bases: TGTGCCAGTAGTATAGAGCAGGGGACCTATGGCTACACCTTC. This encodes CASSIEQGTYGYTF.

The CDR3 spells CASSKGGQGVGNTIYF. Written as DNA, the CDR3 is TGTGCCAGCAGTAAAGGGGGACAGGGGGTTGGAAACACCATATATTTT. The chain joins TRBV6-1 to TRBJ1-3; the match to TRBD1 covers 11 bases. V gave up 5 bases and J gave up 3 bases; unmatched junction bases: 6. The length of the CDR3 is 16 residues. The V gene's germline CDR1 is MNHNS and CDR2 SASEGT.

The J gene is TRBJ2-7, the V gene TRBV11-2, with 9 nucleotides matching TRBD2. The germline V gene encodes CDR1 SGHAT and CDR2 FQNNGV. V shed 3 bases, J shed 4 bases, and the junction held 4 bases outside the gene matches. The CDR3 has 14 residues. This chain's CDR3 is CASSFSGSGYEQYF. The CDR3 DNA is TGTGCCAGCAGCTTTAGCGGGAGCGGGTACGAGCAGTACTTC.

V is TRBV11-2 and J is TRBJ2-7, with 7 positions matching TRBD1. The V and J ends lost 5 bases and 3 bases, in that order; junction bases with no gene match: 7. CDR3 length: 14 amino acids. The germline CDR1 and CDR2 sequences are SGHAT and FQNNGV. For the CDR3, the DNA is TGTGCCAGCAGCCCGTTGAGGGGGCTCTACGAGCAGTACTTC. Translated: CASSPLRGLYEQYF.

The V call is TRBV10-3, the J call TRBJ2-5; 8 bases fit TRBD1. This CDR3 is built from 15 residues. V dropped 6 bases and J dropped 5; count of bases not matched to a gene: 11. The germline CDR1 and CDR2 sequences are ENHRY and SYGVKD. The CDR3 region has the DNA TGTGCCATCAGCCAATTCGACAGGGGCGGGGAGACCCAGTACTTC. It encodes CAISQFDRGGETQYF.

The rearrangement links TRBV19 to TRBJ2-1; 9 positions match TRBD1. CDR1 and CDR2 from the germline V gene are LNHDA and SQIVND (reference sequence). The CDR3 consists of 16 residues. The V and J ends lost 5 bases and 0 bases, in that order; junction bases with no gene match: 5. CDR3 nucleotide sequence: TGTGCCAGTAGTGAAAAGACAGGGGGCTCCTACAATGAGCAGTTCTTC. This gives the protein CASSEKTGGSYNEQFF. Drawing the rest from reference TRBV19 and TRBJ2-1, the complete variable domain is DGGITQSPKYLFRKEGQNVTLSCEQNLNHDAMYWYRQDPGQGLRLIYYSQIVNDFQKGDIAEGYSVSREKKESFPLTVTSAQKNPTAFYLCASSEKTGGSYNEQFFGPGTRLTVL.

The genes are TRBV7-9 and TRBJ2-5; 7 bases are shared with TRBD2. Trimming removed 3 bases from V and 4 bases from J; junction bases left unmatched: 5. The CDR3 extends over 14 amino acids. From germline, CDR1 is SEHNR and CDR2 FQNEAQ (reference sequence). The CDR3 sequence: CASSFGTTPETQYF. CDR3 nucleotide sequence: TGTGCCAGCAGCTTCGGGACTACCCCAGAGACCCAGTACTTC.

A single count supports this clone. The V call is TRBV7-6, the J call TRBJ2-1; 10 bases align to TRBD2. V lost 5 bases to trimming and J lost 1 base; unmatched junction nucleotides: 14. Germline V gene data show CDR1 as SGHVS and CDR2 as FNYEAQ. The CDR3 covers 19 residues. In DNA form, the CDR3 reads TGTGCCAGCAGCCCAGGGGAAATGACTAGCGGGCCATCCTACAATGAGCAGTTCTTC. It translates to CASSPGEMTSGPSYNEQFF.

V gene TRBV10-1 combines with J gene TRBJ1-1; D remains unclear. CDR3 length: 14 residues. V was clipped by 4 bases and J by 6 bases, with 15 bases between them. Germline CDR1 WNHNN, CDR2 SYGVQD (reference sequence). CDR3 in DNA: TGCGCCAGCAGTGGGTCAGGAGAAGGCCCTGAAGCTTTCTTT. It specifies CASSGSGEGPEAFF.

The J gene is TRBJ1-2, the V gene TRBV11-2; D remains unclear. Trimming took 5 bases from V and 2 from J, leaving 9 bases between them. CDR3 size: 13 residues. Germline CDR1 is SGHAT and CDR2 is FQNNGV. The CDR3 is CASSPDGNYGYTF. In DNA, the CDR3 is TGTGCCAGCAGCCCAGACGGGAACTATGGCTACACCTTC.

J is TRBJ2-7 and V is TRBV28, with a tentative D call TRBD2 (5 bases). The ends were cut back, 5 bases at V and 3 bases at J, with 14 bases in the middle. The CDR3 extends over 14 amino acids. The V gene's germline CDR1 is MDHEN and CDR2 SYDVKM. The CDR3 DNA sequence: TGTGCCAGCAGTCCCACTAGTACCGACTACGAGCAGTACTTC. It codes for CASSPTSTDYEQYF.

The chain has TRBV5-1 and TRBJ2-7, with 10 bases fitting TRBD2. This CDR3 contains 14 residues. The germline V gene encodes CDR1 SGHRS and CDR2 YFSETQ. Trimming at V came to 4 bases and at J to 4 bases, leaving 5 bases not matched to a gene. The CDR3 DNA follows: TGCGCCAGCAGCCCCGGGACTAGCGAGTACGAGCAGTACTTC. Protein sequence: CASSPGTSEYEQYF.

The genes are TRBV10-1 and TRBJ2-7; 8 bases agree with TRBD1. Trimming removed 2 bases from V and 7 bases from J; junction bases left unmatched: 13. CDR1 and CDR2 (germline): WNHNN, SYGVQD (reference sequence). The CDR3 spans 16 residues. The CDR3 protein is CASSERTGTIPGEQYF. Here the CDR3 DNA reads TGCGCCAGCAGTGAGCGGACAGGGACGATACCTGGGGAGCAGTACTTC.

The gene calls are TRBV27 and TRBJ1-5, with a weak D call TRBD1 (6 bases). The CDR3 totals 18 residues. Trimming took 6 bases from V and 4 from J, leaving 25 bases between them. Germline CDR1 MNHEY, CDR2 SMNVEV (reference sequence). The CDR3 region is CASSSVGTGYSGNQPQHF. The CDR3 DNA is TGTGCCAGCAGCTCTGTCGGAACAGGGTATTCAGGGAATCAGCCCCAGCATTTT.

The chain carries TRBV6-4 and TRBJ2-3; 8 bases match TRBD2. From germline, CDR1 is MRHNA and CDR2 SNTAGT. This CDR3 spans 14 amino acids. V gave up 4 bases and J gave up 1 base; unmatched junction bases: 1. In nucleotides, the CDR3 is TGTGCCAGCAGTGTTAGCGGGGGCACAGATACGCAGTATTTT. This translates into CASSVSGGTDTQYF.

The V and J genes are TRBV7-3 and TRBJ2-3; D not resolved. Per the germline V gene, CDR1 is SGHTA and CDR2 is FQGTGA. This CDR3 has 14 residues. The ends were cut back, 6 bases at V and 0 bases at J, with 10 bases in the middle. As DNA, the CDR3 is TGTGCCAGCAGTATAGACTCTAGCACAGATACGCAGTATTTT. It encodes CASSIDSSTDTQYF.

This chain connects TRBV7-9 to TRBJ2-2, with 7 bases lining up with TRBD1. The CDR3 runs to 14 residues. V lost 5 bases to trimming and J lost 10 bases; unmatched junction nucleotides: 10. Germline-derived CDR1 and CDR2 are SEHNR and FQNEAQ (reference sequence). In DNA, the CDR3 is TGTGCCAGCAGCCCATCATCCGGGACAGCGGAGCTGTTTTTT. Translating gives CASSPSSGTAELFF.

V and J are TRBV7-8 and TRBJ2-1; the match to TRBD2 covers 13 bases. CDR1 and CDR2 (germline): SGHVS, FQNEAQ. The CDR3 runs 14 residues. V shed 5 bases, J shed 10 bases, and the junction held 5 bases outside the gene matches. The CDR3 loop reads CASSIGLAGEEQFF. Written as DNA, the CDR3 is TGTGCCAGCAGCATAGGACTAGCGGGGGAGGAGCAGTTCTTC.

This clone was observed a single time. This chain joins TRBV19 and TRBJ1-6; 10 nucleotides line up with TRBD1. Germline-derived CDR1 and CDR2 are LNHDA and SQIVND (reference sequence). V gave up 3 bases and J gave up 3 bases; unmatched junction bases: 2. The CDR3 covers 16 residues. CDR3 in DNA: TGTGCCAGTAGTATCCGGGACAGGGGCTATAATTCACCCCTCCACTTT. Protein: CASSIRDRGYNSPLHF.

This sequence joins TRBV28 and TRBJ2-5; unclear D gene. This CDR3 has 14 residues. Germline CDR1 is MDHEN and CDR2 is SYDVKM. V was shortened by 2 bases and J by 2 bases, with 9 bases between the two germline ends. Here the CDR3 DNA reads TGTGCCAGCAGTTTACGCGGCGGTCAAGAGACCCAGTACTTC. It codes for CASSLRGGQETQYF.

The chain links TRBV27 to TRBJ1-2, with a weak D call TRBD1 (5 bases). The CDR3 contains 15 residues. The V and J ends lost 5 bases and 4 bases respectively, with 17 bases between them. The germline V gene has CDR1 MNHEY and CDR2 SMNVEV (reference sequence). CDR3 coding DNA: TGTGCCAGCAGTCCCCGAACGACAGCAATCTATGGCTACACCTTC. Its protein is CASSPRTTAIYGYTF.